This note documents a single T cell receptor (beta chain) sequence. Its antigen is not identified. From the PCR reads, TCRdb re-called clones with MiXCR. In the table there are roughly 7,800 clones, 28% of which are singletons. The entry originates in a study of metastatic and nonmetastatic thyroid tumors. Study-level information: Repertoires were compared across blood and tumor or nodule tissue from malignant and benign thyroid patients.

The CDR3 extends over 15 amino acids. V was shortened by 5 bases and J by 2 bases, with 13 bases between the two germline ends. Germline V CDR1 and CDR2: KGHSH, LQKENI. Treatment of any kind had been given to no patient before thyroid surgery. Study observations and caveats: For both blood and tumor, malignant thyroid tumors reportedly showed significantly higher TCR beta diversity than benign nodules did.

The clonotype originates from a male donor with papillary thyroid cancer or a benign thyroid nodule (not recorded which). Some clones in this sample may be carry-over from other donors' samples. The rearrangement links TRBV18 to TRBJ1-5; D perhaps matches TRBD1 (5 bases). The sequencing input was tumor tissue. This CDR3 reads CASSSAGLRNQPQHF. The DNA of the CDR3 is TGTGCCAGCTCATCGGCAGGGCTACGCAATCAGCCCCAGCATTTT.